This entry lists 17 T cell receptor beta chains sequenced from one sample in a study of cytotoxic CD8 clonotypes in ibrutinib-treated CLL. The protocol was immunoSEQ multiplex PCR, while the TCRdb copy is restricted to in-frame clones and leaves out a portion. The table lists around 77,000 clones, 70% to 90% of them singletons. The sample in question was PBMCs, obtained at disease progression, from a patient treated with ibrutinib. The receptors were sampled from a human donor with chronic lymphocytic leukemia.

The chain uses TRBV19 and TRBJ2-1, with a weak D call TRBD2 (5 bases). From germline, CDR1 is LNHDA and CDR2 SQIVND (reference sequence). The CDR3 sequence is 17 residues long. The V and J ends lost 2 bases and 0 bases respectively, with 14 bases between them. This CDR3 reads CASSIHGRESSYNEQFF. The CDR3 nucleotides are TGTGCCAGTAGTATACACGGACGGGAAAGCTCCTACAATGAGCAGTTCTTC. Looking up the rest from reference TRBV19 and TRBJ2-1 gives the full variable domain: DGGITQSPKYLFRKEGQNVTLSCEQNLNHDAMYWYRQDPGQGLRLIYYSQIVNDFQKGDIAEGYSVSREKKESFPLTVTSAQKNPTAFYLCASSIHGRESSYNEQFFGPGTRLTVL.

The chain is built from TRBV7-9 and TRBJ1-1, with D tentatively TRBD1 (6 bases). Trimming took off 5 bases at V and 8 bases at J, with 15 bases between the two ends. Germline V lookup: CDR1 SEHNR, CDR2 FQNEAQ (reference sequence). The CDR3 is 13 amino acids. The CDR3 reads CASSPARQGEAFF. The DNA for the CDR3 is TGTGCCAGCAGCCCCGCGCGGCAGGGGGAAGCTTTCTTT.

The V and J genes are TRBV18 and TRBJ2-7, with D possibly TRBD1 on 5 matching bases. The V end was cut by 6 bases, the J end by 6 bases, with 9 bases between. Germline CDR1 reads KGHSH; CDR2 reads LQKENI. CDR3 length: 11 amino acids. CDR3 residues: CASSPDSEQYF. For the CDR3, the DNA is TGTGCCAGCTCGCCCGACAGCGAGCAGTACTTC. The full variable domain, in which reference TRBV18 and TRBJ2-7 provide the parts outside the CDR3, is NAGVMQNPRHLVRRRGQEARLRCSPMKGHSHVYWYRQLPEEGLKFMVYLQKENIIDESGMPKERFSAEFPKEGPSILRIQQVVRGDSAAYFCASSPDSEQYFGPGTRLTVT.

The chain couples TRBV28 to TRBJ1-1, with 9 positions matching TRBD1. The CDR3 covers 12 residues. V shed 5 bases, J shed 14 bases, and the junction held 9 bases outside the gene matches. Germline CDR1 reads MDHEN; CDR2 reads SYDVKM. The CDR3 sequence is CASSVGQGKGFF. CDR3 DNA: TGTGCCAGCAGTGTCGGACAGGGGAAGGGGTTCTTT. The full variable domain, with the rest looked up from reference TRBV28 and TRBJ1-1, is DVKVTQSSRYLVKRTGEKVFLECVQDMDHENMFWYRQDPGLGLRLIYFSYDVKMKEKGDIPEGYSVSREKKERFSLILESASTNQTSMYLCASSVGQGKGFFGQGTRLTVV.

The rearrangement joins TRBV11-3 to TRBJ2-1; D gene uncertain. The CDR3 covers 13 residues. Germline V gene lookup returns CDR1 SGHNT and CDR2 YENEEA. Trimming left V 0 bases short and J 8 bases short, with 8 bases between. CDR3 sequence reads: CASSLDFRDEQFF. The CDR3 bases are TGTGCCAGCAGCTTAGACTTTAGGGATGAGCAGTTCTTC.

This clone was picked up a small number of times. The chain employs TRBV10-3 and TRBJ1-4; D is ambiguous. The CDR3 totals 13 residues. Per the germline V gene, CDR1 is ENHRY and CDR2 is SYGVKD. With 3 bases removed from V and 0 bases from J, the gap between germline ends came to 2 bases. DNA of the CDR3: TGTGCCATCAGTGAAACAACTAATGAAAAACTGTTTTTT. Translating it yields CAISETTNEKLFF.

The gene calls are TRBV15 and TRBJ2-5; D gene unclear. V lost 8 bases to trimming and J lost 7 bases, with 17 bases between them. Germline-derived CDR1 and CDR2 are LNHNV and YYDKDF (reference sequence). The CDR3 runs to 13 residues. CDR3 bases: TGTGCCACCCAGTTAAACCTCTATGGGACCCAGTACTTC. This encodes CATQLNLYGTQYF.

This clone was counted a few times. The chain recombines TRBV18 with TRBJ1-2, with D unresolved. The CDR3 loop spans 13 amino acids. Trimming took 1 base from V and 8 from J, leaving 11 bases between them. Germline loops: CDR1 KGHSH, CDR2 LQKENI. Here the CDR3 reads CASSPRDHQGYTF. The CDR3, as DNA: TGTGCCAGCTCACCACGGGATCATCAGGGCTACACCTTC.

The chain combines TRBV7-2 with TRBJ2-7; no firm D call. Per the germline V gene, CDR1 is SGHTA and CDR2 is FQGNSA. Deletions cut 8 bases from V and 5 bases from J, with 19 bases between. This CDR3 is built from 14 residues. CDR3 in DNA: TGTGCCAGCGGCGTAGGGTTTAAAGGGAACGAGCAGTACTTC. Residues: CASGVGFKGNEQYF.

J is TRBJ2-5 and V is TRBV10-2; D is possibly TRBD1 (5 bases). The CDR3 runs to 14 residues. Per germline, CDR1 WSHSY and CDR2 SAAADI. V was cut by 0 bases and J by 5 bases, with 10 bases left in between. In DNA form, the CDR3 reads TGCGCCAGCAGTGAGTCACAGGTTAGGGAGACCCAGTACTTC. Translated: CASSESQVRETQYF.

This clone was detected only once. The sample carries other DNA sequences with the same CDR3. The DNA of the CDR3 is TGTGCCAGTAGTACCGGACAGGGGTTGTCCTACGAGCAGTACTTC. This codes for CASSTGQGLSYEQYF. The chain joins TRBV19 to TRBJ2-7; 9 bases match TRBD1. Looked up from germline, CDR1 is LNHDA and CDR2 is SQIVND (reference sequence). V was pared by 4 bases and J by 1 base, with 5 bases of the junction left unmatched. This CDR3 spans 15 amino acids.

In nucleotides, the CDR3 is TGTGCCAGCAGTCCCAGGCAGGGAGCCGCCTACGAGCAGTACTTC. Its protein is CASSPRQGAAYEQYF. The rearrangement uses TRBV6-6 and TRBJ2-7; D could derive from TRBD1 or TRBD2 (5 bases each). The germline V gene encodes CDR1 MNHNY and CDR2 SVGAGI (reference sequence). CDR3 length: 15 residues. Trimming removed 5 bases at V and 2 bases at J, with 16 bases between.

The chain employs TRBV13 and TRBJ1-1; D not resolved. This CDR3 spans 11 amino acids. V was clipped by 4 bases and J by 11 bases, with 11 bases between them. Per the germline V gene, CDR1 is PRHDT and CDR2 is FYEKMQ (reference sequence). CDR3: CASSSTLGAFF. Here the CDR3 DNA reads TGTGCCAGCAGCTCTACACTAGGCGCTTTCTTT. The complete variable domain, with remaining parts taken from reference TRBV13 and TRBJ1-1, reads AAGVIQSPRHLIKEKRETATLKCYPIPRHDTVYWYQQGPGQDPQFLISFYEKMQSDKGSIPDRFSAQQFSDYHSELNMSSLELGDSALYFCASSSTLGAFFGQGTRLTVV.

This chain connects TRBV7-8 to TRBJ2-2; TRBD2 matches 8 bases. The CDR3 has 16 amino acids. Per germline, CDR1 SGHVS and CDR2 FQNEAQ. The trim removed 5 bases at V and 0 bases at J, leaving 5 bases unmatched. The CDR3 is CASSPPTSANTGELFF. Written as DNA, the CDR3 is TGTGCCAGCAGCCCCCCGACTAGCGCGAACACCGGGGAGCTGTTTTTT.

The gene calls are TRBV2 and TRBJ1-1; the D is unclear. V was shortened by 4 bases and J by 1 base, with 10 bases between the two germline ends. The CDR3 has 14 amino acids. CDR1 SNHLY and CDR2 FYNNEI come from the germline V gene. The CDR3 DNA reads as TGTGCCAGCAGTGCTGGGGAAAGGAACACTGAAGCTTTCTTT. Amino acid sequence: CASSAGERNTEAFF. The full variable domain, in which reference TRBV2 and TRBJ1-1 provide the parts outside the CDR3, is EPEVTQTPSHQVTQMGQEVILRCVPISNHLYFYWYRQILGQKVEFLVSFYNNEISEKSEIFDDQFSVERPDGSNFTLKIRSTKLEDSAMYFCASSAGERNTEAFFGQGTRLTVV.

This clone came up a few times. The J gene is TRBJ1-2, the V gene TRBV4-2; weak D call: TRBD1 (5 bases). Between the trimmed V and J ends, which lost 0 bases and 4 bases, there was a span of 9 bases. The CDR3 is 14 amino acids. Germline CDR1 reads LGHNA; CDR2 reads YNFKEQ. CDR3 coding DNA: TGTGCCAGCAGCCAAGATAAAGGGACCTATGGCTACACCTTC. The encoded protein is CASSQDKGTYGYTF.

J is TRBJ2-2 and V is TRBV5-4, with D unclear. The ends were cut back, 2 bases at V and 6 bases at J, with 5 bases in the middle. This CDR3 comprises 12 residues. CDR1 and CDR2 (germline): SGHNT, YYREEE (reference sequence). This CDR3 reads CASSFAAGELFF. DNA of the CDR3: TGTGCCAGCAGCTTCGCCGCCGGGGAGCTGTTTTTT. The complete variable domain, with remaining parts taken from reference TRBV5-4 and TRBJ2-2, reads ETGVTQSPTHLIKTRGQQVTLRCSSQSGHNTVSWYQQALGQGPQFIFQYYREEENGRGNFPPRFSGLQFPNYSSELNVNALELDDSALYLCASSFAAGELFFGEGSRLTVL.